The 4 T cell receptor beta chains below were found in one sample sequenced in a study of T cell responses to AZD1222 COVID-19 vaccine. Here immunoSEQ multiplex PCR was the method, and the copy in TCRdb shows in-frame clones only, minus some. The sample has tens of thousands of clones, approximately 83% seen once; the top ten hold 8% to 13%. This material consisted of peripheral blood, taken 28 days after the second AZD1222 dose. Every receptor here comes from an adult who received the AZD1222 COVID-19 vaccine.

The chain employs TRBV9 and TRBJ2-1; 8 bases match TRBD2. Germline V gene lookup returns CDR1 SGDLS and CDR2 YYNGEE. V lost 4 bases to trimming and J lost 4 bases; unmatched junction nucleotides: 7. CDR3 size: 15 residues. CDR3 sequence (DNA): TGTGCCAGCAGCCCCCCGGGGGGGAGGTACAATGAGCAGTTCTTC. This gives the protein CASSPPGGRYNEQFF.

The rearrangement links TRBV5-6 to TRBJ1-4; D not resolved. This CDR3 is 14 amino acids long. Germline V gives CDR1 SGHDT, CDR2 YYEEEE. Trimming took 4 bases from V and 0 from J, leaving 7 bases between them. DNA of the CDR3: TGTGCCAGCAGCGTAATTGCAACTAATGAAAAACTGTTTTTT. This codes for CASSVIATNEKLFF.

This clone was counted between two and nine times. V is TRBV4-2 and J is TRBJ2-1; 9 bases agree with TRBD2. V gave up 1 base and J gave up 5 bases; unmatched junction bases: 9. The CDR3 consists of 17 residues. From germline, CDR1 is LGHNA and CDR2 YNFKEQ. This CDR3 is CASSQVESTSGHNEQFF. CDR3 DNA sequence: TGTGCCAGCAGCCAAGTTGAGTCGACTAGCGGACACAATGAGCAGTTCTTC.

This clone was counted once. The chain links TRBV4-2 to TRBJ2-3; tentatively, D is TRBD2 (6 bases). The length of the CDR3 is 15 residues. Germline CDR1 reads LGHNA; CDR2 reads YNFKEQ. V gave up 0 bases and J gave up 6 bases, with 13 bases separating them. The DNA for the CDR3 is TGTGCCAGCAGCCAAGATCTTACTAGCCCGGATACGCAGTATTTT. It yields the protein CASSQDLTSPDTQYF.